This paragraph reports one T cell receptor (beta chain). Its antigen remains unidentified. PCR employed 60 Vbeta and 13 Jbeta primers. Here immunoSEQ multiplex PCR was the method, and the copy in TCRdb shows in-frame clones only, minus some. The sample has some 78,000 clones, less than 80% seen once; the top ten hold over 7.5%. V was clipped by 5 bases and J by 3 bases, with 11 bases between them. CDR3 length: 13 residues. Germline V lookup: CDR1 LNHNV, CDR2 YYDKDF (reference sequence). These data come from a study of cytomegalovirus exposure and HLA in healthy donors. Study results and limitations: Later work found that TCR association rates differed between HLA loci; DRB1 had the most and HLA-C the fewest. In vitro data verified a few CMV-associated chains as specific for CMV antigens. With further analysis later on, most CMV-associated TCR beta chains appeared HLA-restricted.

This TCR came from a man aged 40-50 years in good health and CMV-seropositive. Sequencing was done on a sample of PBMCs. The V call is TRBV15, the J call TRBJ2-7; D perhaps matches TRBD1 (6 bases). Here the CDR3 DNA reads TGTGCCACCAGCCGGGACACCTACTACGAGCAGTACTTC. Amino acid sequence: CATSRDTYYEQYF. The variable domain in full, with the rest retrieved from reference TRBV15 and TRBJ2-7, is DAMVIQNPRYQVTQFGKPVTLSCSQTLNHNVMYWYQQKSSQAPKLLFHYYDKDFNNEADTPDNFQSRRPNTSFCFLDIRSPGLGDTAMYLCATSRDTYYEQYFGPGTRLTVT.